A single sample is the source of the 27 T cell receptor beta chains below, sequenced in a study of T-cell reconstitution after alpha-beta-depleted transplantation in children. The library targeted TCRbeta and was prepared with unique molecular identifiers. TCRdb itself ran the PCR reads through MiXCR, one entry per CDR3 protein. The sample contains 500,000 to 650,000 distinct CDR3 sequences, around 13% of which appear only once. The sample consisted of PBMCs, mostly from graft donor cells, taken 360 days after TCRalphabeta/CD19-depleted stem cell transplant. The source is a male patient under 18 who had a stem cell transplant for acute myeloid leukemia, so the T cells may come from the graft donor.

This chain uses TRBV5-6 with TRBJ2-7; perhaps TRBD2 as D (5 bases). Deletions cut 2 bases from V and 2 bases from J, with 14 bases between. Germline loops: CDR1 SGHDT, CDR2 YYEEEE. The CDR3 spans 15 residues. CDR3 residues: CASSLLDSATYEQYF. CDR3 coding DNA: TGTGCCAGCAGCTTATTGGACTCTGCCACCTACGAGCAGTACTTC.

This clonotype was detected ten times or more. The gene calls are TRBV7-6 and TRBJ2-7; D remains ambiguous. The CDR3 length is 15 residues. In germline, CDR1 is SGHVS, CDR2 FNYEAQ. Between the trimmed V and J ends, which lost 2 bases and 1 base, there was a span of 12 bases. CDR3 amino acids: CASSLTDGSSYEQYF. The CDR3 DNA reads TGTGCCAGCAGCTTAACCGACGGCTCATCCTACGAGCAGTACTTC.

The chain is built from TRBV21-1 and TRBJ2-7; the D segment call TRBD1 is taken from the table without a DNA check. TRBV21-1 is assigned pseudogene status. The CDR3 extends over 14 amino acids. Here the CDR3 DNA reads TGTGCCAGCAGCAAGGACCGTGACAGCTACGAGCAGTACTTC. Translated: CASSKDRDSYEQYF.

This clonotype appeared many times. The V call is TRBV28, the J call TRBJ2-7, with D maybe TRBD1 (5 bases). The CDR3 loop spans 16 amino acids. CDR1 MDHEN and CDR2 SYDVKM come from the germline V gene. Deletions cut 7 bases from V and 2 bases from J, with 21 bases between. CDR3 bases: TGTGCCAGCAATCCCTCTGTTAGGGGCTCACCCTACGAGCAGTACTTC. It specifies CASNPSVRGSPYEQYF.

In its sample, this clonotype was seen many times. V usage is TRBV28 and J usage is TRBJ2-7, with 9 bases identical to TRBD2. Germline CDR1 MDHEN, CDR2 SYDVKM. CDR3 size: 15 residues. Unmatched junction bases numbered 5, after V lost 3 bases and J lost 2 bases. CDR3 DNA sequence: TGTGCCAGCAGTTTTAGCGGGAGTAACCCCTACGAGCAGTACTTC. Translation: CASSFSGSNPYEQYF.

This chain joins TRBV19 and TRBJ2-2, with 13 bases aligning to TRBD2. Per germline, CDR1 LNHDA and CDR2 SQIVND (reference sequence). The CDR3 consists of 16 residues. The V gene end was trimmed by 5 bases and the J gene end by 4 bases; junction bases not matched to a gene: 4. The CDR3 is CASSLLAGGPTGELFF. In DNA form, the CDR3 reads TGTGCCAGTAGTTTACTAGCGGGAGGGCCCACCGGGGAGCTGTTTTTT.

The chain links TRBV28 to TRBJ1-1, with TRBD1 matching 9 bases. J gave up 4 bases and V 8 bases, and 11 bases lay outside the gene matches. Per the germline V gene, CDR1 is MDHEN and CDR2 is SYDVKM. The CDR3 length is 15 residues. The CDR3 sequence is CASLWGATGGTEAFF. The CDR3 DNA is TGTGCCAGCCTATGGGGGGCGACAGGGGGCACTGAAGCTTTCTTT. The full variable domain, in which reference TRBV28 and TRBJ1-1 provide the parts outside the CDR3, is DVKVTQSSRYLVKRTGEKVFLECVQDMDHENMFWYRQDPGLGLRLIYFSYDVKMKEKGDIPEGYSVSREKKERFSLILESASTNQTSMYLCASLWGATGGTEAFFGQGTRLTVV.

The chain is built from TRBV6-2 or TRBV6-3 and TRBJ1-5, with D possibly TRBD1 on 6 matching bases. The V gene's germline CDR1 is MNHEY and CDR2 SVGEGT. CDR3 size: 21 residues. Trimming took 0 bases from V and 0 from J, leaving 24 bases between them. The DNA for the CDR3 is TGTGCCAGCAGTTACTCACAGGGTCCTTCAGTTAAAGTACTTAGCAATCAGCCCCAGCATTTT. Translating it yields CASSYSQGPSVKVLSNQPQHF.

The chain is built from TRBV29-1 and TRBJ2-3, with 8 bases aligning to TRBD2. This CDR3 spans 14 amino acids. The trim removed 5 bases at V and 4 bases at J, leaving 8 bases unmatched. Looked up from germline, CDR1 is SQVTM and CDR2 is ANQGSEA. The CDR3 protein is CSVRGLGWSDTQYF. CDR3 DNA: TGCAGCGTTCGGGGACTAGGTTGGTCAGATACGCAGTATTTT.

This chain links TRBV6-1 with TRBJ2-1; 7 bases fit TRBD2. Germline V gene lookup returns CDR1 MNHNS and CDR2 SASEGT. The length of the CDR3 is 15 residues. The V and J ends lost 5 bases and 4 bases, in that order; junction bases with no gene match: 8. The CDR3 sequence: CASSRPGLNYNEQFF. The DNA of the CDR3 is TGTGCCAGCAGTCGTCCGGGACTAAATTACAATGAGCAGTTCTTC.

This clonotype was picked up many times. This sequence joins TRBV19 and TRBJ2-7; 8 bases are a match to TRBD2. The J segment lost 5 bases and the V segment lost 5 bases, leaving 8 bases of the junction unmatched. The CDR3 loop spans 14 amino acids. CDR1 is LNHDA, CDR2 SQIVND, per germline (reference sequence). The CDR3 sequence: CASSVPGLVHEQYF. The CDR3 DNA reads TGTGCCAGTAGTGTGCCGGGACTAGTTCACGAGCAGTACTTC.

This clonotype was seen ten or more times. V usage is TRBV3-1 and J usage is TRBJ2-4, with D uncertain. Trimming removed 4 bases from V and 8 bases from J, with 12 bases in between. Germline V gene lookup returns CDR1 LGHDT and CDR2 YNNKEL (reference sequence). The CDR3 has 13 amino acids. In DNA form, the CDR3 reads TGTGCCAGCAGCCCCCCCGGACGGGACATTCAGTACTTC. Translating gives CASSPPGRDIQYF.

The chain joins TRBV20-1 to TRBJ2-7, with a tentative D call TRBD2 (5 bases). The germline V gene has CDR1 DFQATT and CDR2 SNEGSKA (reference sequence). The CDR3 spans 14 residues. The V and J ends lost 5 bases and 1 base respectively, with 15 bases between them. The CDR3 DNA is TGCAGTGCTTCCTCTCGGCGGAGGTCCTACGAGCAGTACTTC. Protein product: CSASSRRRSYEQYF.

The count of this clonotype is one. V is TRBV7-2 and J is TRBJ2-1; TRBD2 agrees at 12 bases. The J segment lost 9 bases and the V segment lost 5 bases, leaving 11 bases of the junction unmatched. The CDR3 is 16 amino acids. From germline, CDR1 is SGHTA and CDR2 FQGNSA. CDR3: CASSERGLAGSLEQFF. The CDR3 bases are TGTGCCAGCAGCGAACGAGGACTAGCGGGGTCTCTTGAGCAGTTCTTC.

J is TRBJ2-5 and V is TRBV14; D unclear. The V end was cut by 2 bases, the J end by 1 base, with 8 bases between. CDR3 size: 14 residues. CDR1 and CDR2 (germline): SGHDN, FVKESK. The CDR3: CASSQRVFQETQYF. The CDR3 bases are TGTGCCAGCAGCCAACGGGTATTCCAAGAGACCCAGTACTTC.

The V and J genes are TRBV11-2 and TRBJ2-7; 9 bases agree with TRBD2. The germline V gene has CDR1 SGHAT and CDR2 FQNNGV. The CDR3 runs 20 residues. The ends lost 3 bases at V and 4 bases at J; junction bases unmatched: 22. CDR3 amino acids: CASSFPHRRVAGVRQYEQYF. CDR3 in DNA: TGTGCCAGCAGCTTCCCCCACCGGCGGGTAGCGGGAGTAAGGCAGTACGAGCAGTACTTC.

This clonotype appeared many times. The chain employs TRBV20-1 and TRBJ2-1; the D gene is possibly TRBD1 (5 bases). This CDR3 comprises 13 residues. Germline V lookup: CDR1 DFQATT, CDR2 SNEGSKA (reference sequence). The germline V and J ends were trimmed by 1 base and 10 bases, with 14 bases remaining between them. The CDR3 DNA sequence: TGCAGTGCTAGAGGGGGCCCCTCTCAGGAGCAGTTCTTC. Translation gives CSARGGPSQEQFF.

The gene calls are TRBV28 and TRBJ2-5; tentative D call: TRBD2 (6 bases). V was pared by 4 bases and J by 5 bases, with 11 bases between. CDR3 length: 13 amino acids. Germline V gene sequence: CDR1 MDHEN, CDR2 SYDVKM. In nucleotides, the CDR3 is TGTGCCAGCAGTTCCACGGGGGTGGAGACCCAGTACTTC. Translation gives CASSSTGVETQYF.

In this sample, this clonotype turned up a few times. The J gene is TRBJ2-7, the V gene TRBV28; D call uncertain. This CDR3 comprises 14 residues. The V end lost 5 bases, the J end lost 4 bases, and 15 bases lay between the germline ends. CDR1 and CDR2 from the germline V gene are MDHEN and SYDVKM. CDR3 region: CASSTLSLKYEQYF. The CDR3 DNA follows: TGTGCCAGCAGTACCCTGTCCCTAAAGTACGAGCAGTACTTC.

The V call is TRBV4-3, the J call TRBJ2-7; the D gene is possibly TRBD2 (6 bases). Germline V gene sequence: CDR1 LGHNA, CDR2 YSLEER. This CDR3 comprises 17 residues. V dropped 3 bases and J dropped 0 bases, with 18 bases sitting between them. The CDR3 loop is CASSHGSGGADSYEQYF. CDR3 in DNA: TGCGCCAGCAGCCATGGCTCCGGGGGAGCCGACTCCTACGAGCAGTACTTC.

The chain couples TRBV10-3 to TRBJ2-7; no clear D gene. This CDR3 is 11 amino acids long. V was clipped by 3 bases and J by 5 bases, with 5 bases between them. Germline loops: CDR1 ENHRY, CDR2 SYGVKD. In DNA, the CDR3 is TGTGCCATCAGTGATCTCCACGAGCAGTACTTC. Translated, it gives CAISDLHEQYF.

This clonotype occurred a few times. The chain recombines TRBV12-3 or TRBV12-4 with TRBJ1-1; 7 bases match TRBD1. There are 14 residues in the CDR3. Trimming took 6 bases from V and 4 from J; bases not matched to a gene: 8. CDR3 DNA: TGTGCCAGCAGACGTTCTCCAGGGGGCACTGAAGCTTTCTTT. As protein: CASRRSPGGTEAFF.

This clonotype was seen only a few times. The J gene is TRBJ2-1, the V gene TRBV10-3; D is ambiguous. The V end was cut by 4 bases, the J end by 4 bases, with 11 bases between. This CDR3 is 14 amino acids long. Per germline, CDR1 ENHRY and CDR2 SYGVKD. CDR3 amino acids: CAISGVPDYNEQFF. The CDR3 DNA reads TGTGCCATCAGTGGGGTACCGGATTACAATGAGCAGTTCTTC.

The chain couples TRBV11-2 to TRBJ2-1, with TRBD2 matching 10 bases. Unmatched junction bases numbered 7, after V lost 3 bases and J lost 8 bases. This CDR3 has 15 residues. Germline V gene lookup returns CDR1 SGHAT and CDR2 FQNNGV. Here the CDR3 DNA reads TGTGCCAGCAGCTTTAAATTAGCGGGAGGCGATGAGCAGTTCTTC. Encoded protein: CASSFKLAGGDEQFF. The full variable domain, in which reference TRBV11-2 and TRBJ2-1 provide the parts outside the CDR3, is EAGVAQSPRYKIIEKRQSVAFWCNPISGHATLYWYQQILGQGPKLLIQFQNNGVVDDSQLPKDRFSAERLKGVDSTLKIQPAKLEDSAVYLCASSFKLAGGDEQFFGPGTRLTVL.

Here the CDR3 reads CASSKVEGVHEQYF. CDR3 nucleotide sequence: TGTGCCAGCAGCAAAGTGGAGGGTGTCCACGAGCAGTACTTC. The chain carries TRBV21-1 and TRBJ2-7; the table's D call, TRBD2, has no DNA check behind it. TRBV21-1 is a listed pseudogene. This CDR3 region has 14 residues.

The chain combines TRBV3-1 with TRBJ1-1; 9 nucleotides agree with TRBD1. V shed 1 base, J shed 3 bases, and the junction held 6 bases outside the gene matches. This CDR3 has 16 amino acids. Germline V gene sequence: CDR1 LGHDT, CDR2 YNNKEL (reference sequence). CDR3 coding DNA: TGTGCCAGCAGCCAAGTAACAGGGGGCGTCGACACTGAAGCTTTCTTT. Its protein product is CASSQVTGGVDTEAFF. The entire variable domain, with the rest obtained from reference TRBV3-1 and TRBJ1-1, is as follows: DTAVSQTPKYLVTQMGNDKSIKCEQNLGHDTMYWYKQDSKKFLKIMFSYNNKELIINETVPNRFSPKSPDKAHLNLHINSLELGDSAVYFCASSQVTGGVDTEAFFGQGTRLTVV.

This clonotype was seen repeatedly, ten times or more. The chain uses TRBV15 and TRBJ2-3; D might be TRBD2 (5 bases). The length of the CDR3 is 15 residues. V dropped 0 bases and J dropped 5 bases, with 12 bases sitting between them. The germline gives CDR1 LNHNV, CDR2 YYDKDF (reference sequence). CDR3 sequence reads: CATSRDLGVGDTQYF. In DNA, the CDR3 is TGTGCCACCAGCAGAGATTTGGGAGTTGGAGATACGCAGTATTTT.